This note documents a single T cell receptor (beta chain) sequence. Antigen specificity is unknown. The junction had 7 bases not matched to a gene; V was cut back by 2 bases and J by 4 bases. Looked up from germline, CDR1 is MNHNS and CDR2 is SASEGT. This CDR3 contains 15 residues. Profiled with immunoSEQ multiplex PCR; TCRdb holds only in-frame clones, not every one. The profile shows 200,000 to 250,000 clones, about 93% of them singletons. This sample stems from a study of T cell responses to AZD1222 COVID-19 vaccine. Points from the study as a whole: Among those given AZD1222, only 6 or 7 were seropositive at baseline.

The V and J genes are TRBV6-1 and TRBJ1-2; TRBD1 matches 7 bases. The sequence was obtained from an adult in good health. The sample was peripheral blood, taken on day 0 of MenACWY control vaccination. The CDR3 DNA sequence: TGTGCCAGCAGTGAATCCGGACAGGCCAGCTATGGCTACACCTTC. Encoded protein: CASSESGQASYGYTF.